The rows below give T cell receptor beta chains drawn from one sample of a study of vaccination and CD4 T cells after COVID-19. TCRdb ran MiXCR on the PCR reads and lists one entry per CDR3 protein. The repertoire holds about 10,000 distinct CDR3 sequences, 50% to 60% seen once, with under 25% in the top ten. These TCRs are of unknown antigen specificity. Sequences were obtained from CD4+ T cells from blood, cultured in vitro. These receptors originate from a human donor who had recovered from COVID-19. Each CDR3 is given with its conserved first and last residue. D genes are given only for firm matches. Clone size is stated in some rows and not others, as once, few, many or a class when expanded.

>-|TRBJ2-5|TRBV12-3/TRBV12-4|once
CASSLMGGRKKTQYF
TGTGCCAGCAGTTTAATGGGGGGGCGCAAAAAGACCCAGTACTTC
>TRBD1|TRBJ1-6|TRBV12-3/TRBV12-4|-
CASSLNRQGAPLHF
TGTGCCAGCAGTTTAAACCGACAGGGAGCACCCCTCCACTTT
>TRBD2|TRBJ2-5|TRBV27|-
CASSQNGLAGARGETQYF
TGTGCCAGCAGTCAAAACGGACTAGCGGGGGCCAGGGGAGAGACCCAGTACTTC
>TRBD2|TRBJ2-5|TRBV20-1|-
CSARSVFSGGPQETQYF
TGCAGTGCTAGAAGCGTTTTTAGCGGGGGGCCCCAAGAGACCCAGTACTTC
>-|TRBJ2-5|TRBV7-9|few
CASRTGSGSTQYF
TGTGCCAGCCGTACAGGGTCCGGATCGACCCAGTACTTC
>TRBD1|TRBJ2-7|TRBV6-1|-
CASRTGIHEQYF
TGTGCCAGCAGGACAGGGATCCACGAGCAGTACTTC
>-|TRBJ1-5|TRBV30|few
CAWSGQGRQPQHF
TGTGCCTGGAGTGGGCAGGGGAGGCAGCCCCAGCATTTT
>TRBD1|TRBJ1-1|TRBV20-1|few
CSARGLTGDTEAFF
TGCAGTGCTAGAGGTTTGACAGGGGACACTGAAGCTTTCTTT
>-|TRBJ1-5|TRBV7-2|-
CASSAQQGQPQHF
TGTGCCAGCAGCGCCCAACAGGGTCAGCCCCAGCATTTT
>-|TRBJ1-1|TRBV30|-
CAWQRASTEAFF
TGTGCCTGGCAGAGGGCTTCGACTGAAGCTTTCTTT
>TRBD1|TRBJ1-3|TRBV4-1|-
CASSQGPRGSSGNTIYF
TGCGCCAGCAGCCAAGGACCCAGGGGGTCCTCTGGAAACACCATATATTTT
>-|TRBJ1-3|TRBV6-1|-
CASSERKGGNTIYF
TGTGCCAGCAGTGAAAGGAAAGGTGGAAACACCATATATTTT
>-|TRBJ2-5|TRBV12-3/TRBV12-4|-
CASSFPGRETQYF
TGTGCCAGCAGTTTTCCCGGGCGGGAGACCCAGTACTTC
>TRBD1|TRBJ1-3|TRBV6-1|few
CASIKGQGSPGNTIYF
TGTGCCAGCATCAAAGGACAGGGTAGCCCTGGAAACACCATATATTTT
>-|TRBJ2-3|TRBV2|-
CASSEKGSGFPTDTQYF
TGTGCCAGCAGTGAAAAGGGGTCGGGCTTCCCCACAGATACGCAGTATTTT
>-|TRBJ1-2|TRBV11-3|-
CASSSGLLRGNYGYTF
TGTGCCAGCAGCTCAGGGTTATTAAGGGGCAACTATGGCTACACCTTC
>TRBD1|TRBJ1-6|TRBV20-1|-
CSAQTGVNSPLHF
TGCAGTGCACAGACAGGGGTAAATTCACCCCTCCACTTT
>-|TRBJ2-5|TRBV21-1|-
CASSPAKRPETQYF
TGTGCCAGCAGCCCGGCTAAGCGGCCAGAGACCCAGTACTTC
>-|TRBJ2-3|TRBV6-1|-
CASSGTGTRTDTQYF
TGTGCCAGCAGTGGGACGGGGACCCGAACAGATACGCAGTATTTT
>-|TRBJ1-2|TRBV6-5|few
CASSYSEVSGWGYTF
TGTGCCAGCAGTTACTCCGAGGTTAGCGGATGGGGCTACACCTTC
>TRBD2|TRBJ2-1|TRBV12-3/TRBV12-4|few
CASSFVGGADEQFF
TGTGCCAGCAGTTTCGTCGGGGGGGCCGATGAGCAGTTCTTC
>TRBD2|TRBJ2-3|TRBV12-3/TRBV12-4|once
CASTLRGERGGADTQYF
TGTGCCAGCACTCTCCGGGGTGAGCGGGGGGGCGCAGATACGCAGTATTTT
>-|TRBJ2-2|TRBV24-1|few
CATSDSARGITGELFF
TGTGCCACCAGTGATTCTGCCAGGGGAATCACCGGGGAGCTGTTTTTT
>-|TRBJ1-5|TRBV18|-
CASSPYGTALQPQHF
TGTGCCAGCTCACCCTACGGGACGGCTCTTCAGCCCCAGCATTTT
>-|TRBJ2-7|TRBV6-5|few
CASSYTSYEQYF
TGTGCCAGCAGTTACACATCCTACGAGCAGTACTTC
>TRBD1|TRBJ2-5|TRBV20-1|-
CSAAPGTGGLGETQYF
TGCAGTGCTGCCCCCGGGACAGGGGGCTTGGGAGAGACCCAGTACTTC
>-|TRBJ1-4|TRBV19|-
CASSPGSGVEKLFF
TGTGCCAGTAGTCCGGGGAGTGGGGTGGAAAAACTGTTTTTT
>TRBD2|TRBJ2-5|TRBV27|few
CASSITSGGSETQYF
TGTGCCAGCAGTATCACTAGCGGGGGAAGTGAGACCCAGTACTTC
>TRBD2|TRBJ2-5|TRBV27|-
CASRYGGAETQYF
TGTGCCAGCAGATACGGGGGGGCAGAGACCCAGTACTTC
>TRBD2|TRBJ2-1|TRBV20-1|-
CSAERGAVAEQFF
TGCAGTGCCGAGCGGGGGGCGGTAGCTGAGCAGTTCTTC
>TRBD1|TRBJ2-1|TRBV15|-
CATSTRQGSSYNEQFF
TGTGCCACCAGCACCCGACAGGGAAGCTCCTACAATGAGCAGTTCTTC
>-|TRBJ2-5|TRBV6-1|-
CASFGTAQFETQYF
TGTGCCAGCTTCGGAACAGCCCAGTTCGAGACCCAGTACTTC